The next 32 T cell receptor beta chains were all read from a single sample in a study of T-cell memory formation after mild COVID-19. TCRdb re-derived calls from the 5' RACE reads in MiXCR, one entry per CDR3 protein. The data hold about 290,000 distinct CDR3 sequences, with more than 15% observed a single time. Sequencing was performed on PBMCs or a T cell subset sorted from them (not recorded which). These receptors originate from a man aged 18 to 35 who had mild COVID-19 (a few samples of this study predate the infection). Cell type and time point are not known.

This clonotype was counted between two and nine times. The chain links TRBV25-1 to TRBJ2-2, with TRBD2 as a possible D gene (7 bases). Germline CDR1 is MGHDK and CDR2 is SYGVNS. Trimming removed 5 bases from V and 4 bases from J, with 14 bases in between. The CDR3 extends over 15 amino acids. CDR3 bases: TGTGCCAGCAGTCGCCGCGGGGGCCCCACCGGGGAGCTGTTTTTT. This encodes CASSRRGGPTGELFF.

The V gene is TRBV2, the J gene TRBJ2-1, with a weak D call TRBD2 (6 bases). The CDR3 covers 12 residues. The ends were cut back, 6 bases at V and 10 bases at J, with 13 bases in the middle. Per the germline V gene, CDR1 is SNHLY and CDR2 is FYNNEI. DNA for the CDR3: TGTGCCAGCAGGCCGGGACTCGCGGAGCAGTTCTTC. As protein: CASRPGLAEQFF.

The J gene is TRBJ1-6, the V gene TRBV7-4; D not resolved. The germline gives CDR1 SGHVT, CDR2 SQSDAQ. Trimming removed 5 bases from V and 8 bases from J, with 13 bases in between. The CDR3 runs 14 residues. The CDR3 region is CASSPWERDSPLHF. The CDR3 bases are TGTGCCAGCAGCCCGTGGGAGAGGGATTCACCCCTCCACTTT.

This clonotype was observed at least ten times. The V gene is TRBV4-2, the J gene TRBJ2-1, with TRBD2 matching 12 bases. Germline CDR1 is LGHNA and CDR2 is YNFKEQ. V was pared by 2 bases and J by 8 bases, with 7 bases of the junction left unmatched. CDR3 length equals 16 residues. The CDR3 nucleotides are TGTGCCAGCAGCCAATCCCTAGCGGGGGGGCAGGATGAGCAGTTCTTC. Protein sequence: CASSQSLAGGQDEQFF.

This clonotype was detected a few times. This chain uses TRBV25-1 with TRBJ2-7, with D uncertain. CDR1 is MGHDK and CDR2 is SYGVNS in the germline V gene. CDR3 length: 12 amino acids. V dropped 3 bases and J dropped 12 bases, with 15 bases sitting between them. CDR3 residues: CASSDIQALWYF. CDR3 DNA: TGTGCCAGCAGTGACATCCAGGCGCTTTGGTACTTC.

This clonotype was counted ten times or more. CDR3 sequence: CASSPSLGDYTGELFF. CDR3 nucleotides: TGCGCCAGCAGCCCCTCCTTGGGAGACTACACCGGGGAGCTGTTTTTT. The chain combines TRBV5-1 with TRBJ2-2; TRBD2 is a possible D gene (5 bases). Germline CDR1 and CDR2: SGHRS and YFSETQ. This CDR3 has 16 residues. The V end was cut by 4 bases, the J end by 3 bases, with 16 bases between.

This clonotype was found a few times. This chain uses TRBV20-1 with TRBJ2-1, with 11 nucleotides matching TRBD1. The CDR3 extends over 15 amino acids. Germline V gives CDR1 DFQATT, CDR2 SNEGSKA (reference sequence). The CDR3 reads CSKVDRDRGIDEQFF. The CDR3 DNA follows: TGCAGCAAAGTCGACCGGGACAGGGGGATAGATGAGCAGTTCTTC.

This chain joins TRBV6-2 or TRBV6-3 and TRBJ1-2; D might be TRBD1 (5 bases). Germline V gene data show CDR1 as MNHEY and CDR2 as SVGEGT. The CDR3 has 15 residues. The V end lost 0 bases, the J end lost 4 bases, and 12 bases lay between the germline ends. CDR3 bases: TGTGCCAGCAGTTACTCCACAGGACCCCTCTATGGCTACACCTTC. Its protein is CASSYSTGPLYGYTF.

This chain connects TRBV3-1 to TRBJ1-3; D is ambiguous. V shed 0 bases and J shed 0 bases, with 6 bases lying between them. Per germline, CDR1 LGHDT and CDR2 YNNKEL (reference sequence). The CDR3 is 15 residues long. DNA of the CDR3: TGTGCCAGCAGCCAAGATAGAAGCTCTGGAAACACCATATATTTT. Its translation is CASSQDRSSGNTIYF.

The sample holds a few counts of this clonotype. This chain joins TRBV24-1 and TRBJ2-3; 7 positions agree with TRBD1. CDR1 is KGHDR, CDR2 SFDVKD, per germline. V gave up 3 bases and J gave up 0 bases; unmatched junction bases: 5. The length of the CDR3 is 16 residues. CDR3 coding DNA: TGTGCCACCAGTGATCAAGGGACAGCTAGCACAGATACGCAGTATTTT. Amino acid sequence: CATSDQGTASTDTQYF.

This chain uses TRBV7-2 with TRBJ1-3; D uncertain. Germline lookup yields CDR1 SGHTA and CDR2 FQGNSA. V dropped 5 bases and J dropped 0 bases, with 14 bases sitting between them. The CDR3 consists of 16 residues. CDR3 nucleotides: TGTGCCAGCAGCGGTCGCCTCGGGATCTCTGGAAACACCATATATTTT. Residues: CASSGRLGISGNTIYF.

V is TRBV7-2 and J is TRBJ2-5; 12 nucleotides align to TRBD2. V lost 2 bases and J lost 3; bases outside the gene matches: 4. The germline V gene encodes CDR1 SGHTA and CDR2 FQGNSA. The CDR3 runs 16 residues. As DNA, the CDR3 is TGTGCCAGCAGCTTATGGGCTAGCGGGGGGGAAGAGACCCAGTACTTC. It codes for CASSLWASGGEETQYF. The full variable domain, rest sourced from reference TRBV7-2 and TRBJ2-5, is GAGVSQSPSNKVTEKGKDVELRCDPISGHTALYWYRQSLGQGLEFLIYFQGNSAPDKSGLPSDRFSAERTGGSVSTLTIQRTQQEDSAVYLCASSLWASGGEETQYFGPGTRLLVL.

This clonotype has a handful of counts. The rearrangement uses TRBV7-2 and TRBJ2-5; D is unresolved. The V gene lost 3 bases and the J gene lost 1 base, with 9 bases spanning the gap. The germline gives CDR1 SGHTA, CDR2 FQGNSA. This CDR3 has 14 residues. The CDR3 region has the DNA TGTGCCAGCAGCTTTGGCAGCTTCCAAGAGACCCAGTACTTC. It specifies CASSFGSFQETQYF. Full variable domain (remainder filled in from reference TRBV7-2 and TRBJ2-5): GAGVSQSPSNKVTEKGKDVELRCDPISGHTALYWYRQSLGQGLEFLIYFQGNSAPDKSGLPSDRFSAERTGGSVSTLTIQRTQQEDSAVYLCASSFGSFQETQYFGPGTRLLVL.

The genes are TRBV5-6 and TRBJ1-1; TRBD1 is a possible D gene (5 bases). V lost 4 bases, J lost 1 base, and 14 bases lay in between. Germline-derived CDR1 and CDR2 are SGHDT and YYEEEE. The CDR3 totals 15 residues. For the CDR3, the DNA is TGTGCCAGCAGCCCGGGAGGGCAGGGGAACACTGAAGCTTTCTTT. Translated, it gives CASSPGGQGNTEAFF.

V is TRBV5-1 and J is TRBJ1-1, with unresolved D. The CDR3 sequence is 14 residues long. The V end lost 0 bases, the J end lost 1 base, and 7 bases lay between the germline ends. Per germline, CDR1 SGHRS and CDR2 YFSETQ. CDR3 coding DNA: TGCGCCAGCAGCTTGGAGCGGCAGAACACTGAAGCTTTCTTT. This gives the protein CASSLERQNTEAFF.

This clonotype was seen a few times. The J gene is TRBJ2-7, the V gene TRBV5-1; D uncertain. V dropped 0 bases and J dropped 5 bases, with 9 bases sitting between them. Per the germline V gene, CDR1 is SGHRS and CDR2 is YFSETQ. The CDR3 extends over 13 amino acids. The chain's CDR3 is CASSLASGNEQYV. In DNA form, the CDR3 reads TGCGCCAGCAGCTTGGCCTCGGGTAACGAGCAGTACGTC.

CDR3 coding DNA: TGTGCCAGCTCACCTCGTGGGGGGGACGAGCAGTACGTC. It codes for CASSPRGGDEQYV. The genes are TRBV18 and TRBJ2-7; 7 bases fit TRBD2. Trimming took 3 bases from V and 5 from J; bases not matched to a gene: 4. CDR3 size: 13 residues. Germline CDR1 is KGHSH and CDR2 is LQKENI.

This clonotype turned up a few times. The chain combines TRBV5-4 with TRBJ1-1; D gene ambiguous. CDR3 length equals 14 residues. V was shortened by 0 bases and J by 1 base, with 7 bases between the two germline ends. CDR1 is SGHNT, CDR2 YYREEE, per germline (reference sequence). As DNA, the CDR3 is TGTGCCAGCAGCTTGGCCGTTGGGAACACTGAAGCTTTCTTT. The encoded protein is CASSLAVGNTEAFF.

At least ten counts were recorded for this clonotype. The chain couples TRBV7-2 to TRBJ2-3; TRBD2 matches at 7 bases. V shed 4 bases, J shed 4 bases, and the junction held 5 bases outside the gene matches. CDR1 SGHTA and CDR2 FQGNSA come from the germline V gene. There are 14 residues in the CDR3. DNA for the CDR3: TGTGCCAGCAGCTCAGGACTAGATGCAGATACGCAGTATTTT. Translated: CASSSGLDADTQYF.

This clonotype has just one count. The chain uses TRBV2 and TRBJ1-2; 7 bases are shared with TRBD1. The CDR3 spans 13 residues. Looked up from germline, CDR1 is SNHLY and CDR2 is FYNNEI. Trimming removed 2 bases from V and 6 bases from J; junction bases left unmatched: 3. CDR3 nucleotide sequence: TGTGCCAGCAGTGAATCAGGGGGGGATGGCTACACCTTC. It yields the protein CASSESGGDGYTF.

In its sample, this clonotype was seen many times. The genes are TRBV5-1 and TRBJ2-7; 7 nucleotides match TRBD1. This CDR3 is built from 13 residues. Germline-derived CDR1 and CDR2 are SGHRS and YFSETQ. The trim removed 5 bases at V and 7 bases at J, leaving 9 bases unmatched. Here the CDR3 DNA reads TGCGCCAGCAGTCGTACAGGGGATCGGGAGCAGTACGTC. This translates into CASSRTGDREQYV.

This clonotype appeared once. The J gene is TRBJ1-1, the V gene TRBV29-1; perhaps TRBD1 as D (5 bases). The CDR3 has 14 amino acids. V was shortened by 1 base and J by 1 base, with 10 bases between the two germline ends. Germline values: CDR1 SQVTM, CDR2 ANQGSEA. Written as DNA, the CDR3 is TGCAGCGTTGAAGGCGGACACGAGAACACTGAAGCTTTCTTT. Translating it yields CSVEGGHENTEAFF.

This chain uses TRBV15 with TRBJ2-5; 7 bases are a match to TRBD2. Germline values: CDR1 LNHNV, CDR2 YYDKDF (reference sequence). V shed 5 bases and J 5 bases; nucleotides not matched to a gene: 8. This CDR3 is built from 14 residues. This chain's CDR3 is CATSGEGFFETQYF. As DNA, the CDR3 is TGTGCCACCAGCGGGGAGGGTTTCTTCGAGACCCAGTACTTC. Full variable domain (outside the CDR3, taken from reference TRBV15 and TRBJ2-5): DAMVIQNPRYQVTQFGKPVTLSCSQTLNHNVMYWYQQKSSQAPKLLFHYYDKDFNNEADTPDNFQSRRPNTSFCFLDIRSPGLGDTAMYLCATSGEGFFETQYFGPGTRLLVL.

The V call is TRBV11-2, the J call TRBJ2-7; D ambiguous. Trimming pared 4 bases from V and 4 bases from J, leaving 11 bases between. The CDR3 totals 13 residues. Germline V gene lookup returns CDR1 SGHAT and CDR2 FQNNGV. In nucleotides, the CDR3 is TGTGCCAGCAGCTCCCGGACGGAGTACGAGCAGTACTTC. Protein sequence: CASSSRTEYEQYF.

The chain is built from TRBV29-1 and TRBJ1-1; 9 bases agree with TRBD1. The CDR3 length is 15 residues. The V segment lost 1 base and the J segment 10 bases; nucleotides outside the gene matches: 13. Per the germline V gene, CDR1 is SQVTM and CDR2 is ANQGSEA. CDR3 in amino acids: CSVEALPGQGSVAFF. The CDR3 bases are TGCAGCGTTGAAGCCTTACCGGGACAGGGATCTGTAGCTTTCTTT.

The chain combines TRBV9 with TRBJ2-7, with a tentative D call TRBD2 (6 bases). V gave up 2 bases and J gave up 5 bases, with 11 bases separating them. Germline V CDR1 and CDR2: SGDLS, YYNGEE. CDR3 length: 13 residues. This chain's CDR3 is CASSVGGMDEQYF. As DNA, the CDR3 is TGTGCCAGCAGCGTTGGAGGGATGGACGAGCAGTACTTC.

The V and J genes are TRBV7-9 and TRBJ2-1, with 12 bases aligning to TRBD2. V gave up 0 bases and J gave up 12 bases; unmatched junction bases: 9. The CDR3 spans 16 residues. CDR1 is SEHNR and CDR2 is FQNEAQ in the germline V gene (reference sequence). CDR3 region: CASSLAPSGGAVLQFF. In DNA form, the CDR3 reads TGTGCCAGCAGCTTAGCCCCTAGCGGGGGGGCCGTATTGCAGTTCTTC.

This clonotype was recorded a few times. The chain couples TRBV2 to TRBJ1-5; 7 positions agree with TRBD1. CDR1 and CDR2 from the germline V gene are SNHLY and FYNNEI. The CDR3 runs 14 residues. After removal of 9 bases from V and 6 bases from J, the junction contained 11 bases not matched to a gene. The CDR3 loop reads CASSEGAFGQPQHF. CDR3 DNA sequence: TGTGCCAGTTCGGAGGGGGCATTTGGTCAGCCCCAGCATTTT.

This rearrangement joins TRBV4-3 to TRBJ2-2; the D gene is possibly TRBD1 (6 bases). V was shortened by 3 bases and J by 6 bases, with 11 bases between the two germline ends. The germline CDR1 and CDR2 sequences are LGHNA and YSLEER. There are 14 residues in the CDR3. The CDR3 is CASSQNRVSGELFF. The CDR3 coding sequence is TGCGCCAGCAGCCAGAACAGGGTTTCCGGGGAGCTGTTTTTT.

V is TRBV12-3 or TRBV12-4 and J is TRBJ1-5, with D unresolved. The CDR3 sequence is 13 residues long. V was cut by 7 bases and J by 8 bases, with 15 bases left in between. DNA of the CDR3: TGTGCCAGCACGAATACCCTCGAGAAGCCCCAGCATTTT. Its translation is CASTNTLEKPQHF.

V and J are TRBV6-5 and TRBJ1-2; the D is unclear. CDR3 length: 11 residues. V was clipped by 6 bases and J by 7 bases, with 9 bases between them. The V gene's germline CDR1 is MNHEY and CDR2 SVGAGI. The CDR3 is CASRRDGGYTF. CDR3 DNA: TGTGCCAGCAGACGTGACGGTGGCTACACCTTC.

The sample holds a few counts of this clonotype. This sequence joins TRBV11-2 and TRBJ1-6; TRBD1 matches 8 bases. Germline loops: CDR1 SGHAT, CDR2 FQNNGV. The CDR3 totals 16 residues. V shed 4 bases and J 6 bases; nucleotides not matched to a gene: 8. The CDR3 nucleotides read TGTGCCAGCAGCTCAGCACTTGACAGGGGTAATTCACCCCTCCACTTT. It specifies CASSSALDRGNSPLHF. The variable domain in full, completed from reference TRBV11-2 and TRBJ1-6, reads EAGVAQSPRYKIIEKRQSVAFWCNPISGHATLYWYQQILGQGPKLLIQFQNNGVVDDSQLPKDRFSAERLKGVDSTLKIQPAKLEDSAVYLCASSSALDRGNSPLHFGNGTRLTVT.